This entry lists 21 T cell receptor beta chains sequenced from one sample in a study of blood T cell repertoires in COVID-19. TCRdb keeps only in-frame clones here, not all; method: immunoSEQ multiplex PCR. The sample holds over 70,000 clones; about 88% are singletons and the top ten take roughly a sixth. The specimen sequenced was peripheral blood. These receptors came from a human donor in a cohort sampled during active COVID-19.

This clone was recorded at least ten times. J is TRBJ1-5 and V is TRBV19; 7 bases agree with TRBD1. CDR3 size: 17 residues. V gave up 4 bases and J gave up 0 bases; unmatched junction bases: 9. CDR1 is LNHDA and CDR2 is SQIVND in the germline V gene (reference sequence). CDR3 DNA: TGTGCCAGTAGTAAACAACAGGGGCGTGGTAGCAATCAGCCCCAGCATTTT. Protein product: CASSKQQGRGSNQPQHF.

CDR3 in amino acids: CASSPGELAGVDEQYF. The CDR3, as DNA: TGCGCCAGCAGCCCCGGGGAGTTAGCGGGGGTGGACGAGCAGTACTTC. The rearrangement uses TRBV5-1 and TRBJ2-7, with 9 bases lining up with TRBD2. The germline V gene has CDR1 SGHRS and CDR2 YFSETQ. This CDR3 is built from 16 residues. With V trimmed by 4 bases and J by 5 bases, 13 bases remained unmatched.

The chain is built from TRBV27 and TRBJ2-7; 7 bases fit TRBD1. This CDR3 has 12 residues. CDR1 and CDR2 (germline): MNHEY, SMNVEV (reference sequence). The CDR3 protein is CPQRDRNYEQYF. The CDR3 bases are TGTCCTCAGAGGGACAGAAACTACGAGCAGTACTTC.

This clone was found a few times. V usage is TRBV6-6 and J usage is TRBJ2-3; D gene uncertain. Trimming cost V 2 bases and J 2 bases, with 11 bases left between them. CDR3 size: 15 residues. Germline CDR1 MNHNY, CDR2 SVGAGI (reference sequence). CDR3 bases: TGTGCCAGCAGTTACGGCGGCAGTAACACAGATACGCAGTATTTT. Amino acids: CASSYGGSNTDTQYF.

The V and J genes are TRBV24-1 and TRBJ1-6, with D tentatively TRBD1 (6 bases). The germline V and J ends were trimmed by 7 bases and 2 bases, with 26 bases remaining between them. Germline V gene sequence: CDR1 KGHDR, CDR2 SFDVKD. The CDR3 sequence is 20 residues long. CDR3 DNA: TGTGCCACCAGGGGTTTTGGACAGTTCCATGTCGGCCCCTATAATTCACCCCTCCACTTT. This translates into CATRGFGQFHVGPYNSPLHF.

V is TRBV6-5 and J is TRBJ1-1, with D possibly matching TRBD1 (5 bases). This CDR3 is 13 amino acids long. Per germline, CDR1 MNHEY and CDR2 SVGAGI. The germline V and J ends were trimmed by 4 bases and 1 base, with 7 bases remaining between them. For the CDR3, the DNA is TGTGCCAGCAGTTCGCAGGGGAACACTGAAGCTTTCTTT. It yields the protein CASSSQGNTEAFF.

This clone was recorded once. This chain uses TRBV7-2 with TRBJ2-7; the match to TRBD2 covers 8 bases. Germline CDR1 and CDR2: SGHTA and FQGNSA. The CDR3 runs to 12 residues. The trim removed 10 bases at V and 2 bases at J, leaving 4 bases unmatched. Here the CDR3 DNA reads TGTGCCACACGGCGGGGGGCCTACGAGCAGTACTTC. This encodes CATRRGAYEQYF. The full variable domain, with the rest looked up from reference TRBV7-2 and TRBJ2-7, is GAGVSQSPSNKVTEKGKDVELRCDPISGHTALYWYRQSLGQGLEFLIYFQGNSAPDKSGLPSDRFSAERTGGSVSTLTIQRTQQEDSAVYLCATRRGAYEQYFGPGTRLTVT.

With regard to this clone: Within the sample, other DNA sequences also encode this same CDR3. CDR3 sequence: CASSFRVNTEAFF. CDR3 in DNA: TGCGCCAGCAGCTTCCGGGTGAACACTGAAGCTTTCTTT. J is TRBJ1-1 and V is TRBV5-1; unclear D gene. Germline CDR1 SGHRS, CDR2 YFSETQ. This CDR3 contains 13 residues. V was shortened by 2 bases and J by 0 bases, with 5 bases between the two germline ends.

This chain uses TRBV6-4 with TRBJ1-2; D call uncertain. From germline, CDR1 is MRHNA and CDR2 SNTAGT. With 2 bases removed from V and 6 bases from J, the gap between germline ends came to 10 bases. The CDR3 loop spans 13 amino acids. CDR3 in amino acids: CASSDETTHGYTF. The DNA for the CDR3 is TGTGCCAGCAGTGACGAGACAACTCATGGCTACACCTTC.

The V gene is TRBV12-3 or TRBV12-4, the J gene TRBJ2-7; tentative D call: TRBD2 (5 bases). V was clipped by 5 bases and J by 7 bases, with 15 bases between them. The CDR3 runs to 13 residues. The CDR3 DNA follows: TGTGCCAGCAGTCCGTTGGGTTCGGGGGAGCAGTACTTC. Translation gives CASSPLGSGEQYF.

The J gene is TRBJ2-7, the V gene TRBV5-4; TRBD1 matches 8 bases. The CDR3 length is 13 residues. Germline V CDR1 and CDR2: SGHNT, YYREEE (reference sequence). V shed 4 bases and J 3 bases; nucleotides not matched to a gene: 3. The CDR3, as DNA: TGTGCCAGCAGCCCCGACAGGGGCTACGAGCAGTACTTC. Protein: CASSPDRGYEQYF.

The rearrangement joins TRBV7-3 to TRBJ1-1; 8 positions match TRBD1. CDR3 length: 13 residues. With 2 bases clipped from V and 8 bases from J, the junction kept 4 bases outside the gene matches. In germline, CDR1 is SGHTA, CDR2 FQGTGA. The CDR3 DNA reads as TGTGCCAGCAGCTTAGAGTACAGGGGGGAAGCTTTCTTT. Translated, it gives CASSLEYRGEAFF.

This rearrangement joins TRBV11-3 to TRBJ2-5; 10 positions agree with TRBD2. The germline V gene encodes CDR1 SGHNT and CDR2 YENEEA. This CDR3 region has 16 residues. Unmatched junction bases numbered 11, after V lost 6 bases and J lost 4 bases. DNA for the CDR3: TGTGCCAGCAGGCCGACCTCGAGCGGGGGGGGAGAGACCCAGTACTTC. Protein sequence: CASRPTSSGGGETQYF.

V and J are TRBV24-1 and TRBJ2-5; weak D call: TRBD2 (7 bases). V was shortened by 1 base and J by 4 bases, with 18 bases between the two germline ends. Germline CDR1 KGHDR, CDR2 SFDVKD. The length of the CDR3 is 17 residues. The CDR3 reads CATSDFSAAGAGETQYF. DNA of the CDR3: TGTGCCACCAGTGATTTTTCTGCGGCGGGGGCGGGAGAGACCCAGTACTTC.

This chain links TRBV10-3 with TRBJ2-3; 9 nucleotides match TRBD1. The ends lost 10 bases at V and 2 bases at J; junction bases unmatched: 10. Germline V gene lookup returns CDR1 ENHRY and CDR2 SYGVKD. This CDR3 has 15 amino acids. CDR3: CASFWGQGNTDTQYF. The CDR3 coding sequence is TGTGCCAGCTTTTGGGGACAGGGAAACACAGATACGCAGTATTTT.

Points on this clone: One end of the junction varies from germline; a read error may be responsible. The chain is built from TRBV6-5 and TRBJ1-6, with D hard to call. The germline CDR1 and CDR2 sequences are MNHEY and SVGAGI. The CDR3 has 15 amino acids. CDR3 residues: CASSDSSSYNSPLHF. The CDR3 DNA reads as TGTGCCAGCAGTGACTCGAGCTCCTATAATTCACCCCTCCACTTT.

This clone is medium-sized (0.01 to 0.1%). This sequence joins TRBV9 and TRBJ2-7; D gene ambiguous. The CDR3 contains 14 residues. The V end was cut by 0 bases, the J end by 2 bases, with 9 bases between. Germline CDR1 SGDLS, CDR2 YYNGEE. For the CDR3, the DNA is TGTGCCAGCAGCGTAGGGCGCCAGGCCTACGAGCAGTACTTC. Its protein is CASSVGRQAYEQYF.

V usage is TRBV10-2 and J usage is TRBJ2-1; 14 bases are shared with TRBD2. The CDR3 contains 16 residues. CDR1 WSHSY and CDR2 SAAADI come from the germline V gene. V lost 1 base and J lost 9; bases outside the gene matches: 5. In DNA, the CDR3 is TGCGCCAGCAGTGAGTTGACTAGCGGGAGGGCCGGTGAGCAGTTCTTC. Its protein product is CASSELTSGRAGEQFF.

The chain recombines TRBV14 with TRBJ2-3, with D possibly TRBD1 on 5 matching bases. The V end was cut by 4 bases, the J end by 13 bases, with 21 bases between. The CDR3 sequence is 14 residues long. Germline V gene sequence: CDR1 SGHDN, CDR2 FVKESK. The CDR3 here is CASSPEPDSFRKYF. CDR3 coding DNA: TGTGCCAGCAGCCCCGAACCAGACAGTTTTCGAAAGTATTTT.

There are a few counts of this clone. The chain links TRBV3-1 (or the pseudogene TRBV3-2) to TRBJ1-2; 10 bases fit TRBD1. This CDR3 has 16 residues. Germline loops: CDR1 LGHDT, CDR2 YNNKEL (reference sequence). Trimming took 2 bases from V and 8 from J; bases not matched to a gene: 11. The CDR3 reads CASSQPGTGAFGGYTF. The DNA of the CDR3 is TGTGCCAGCAGCCAACCCGGGACAGGGGCCTTTGGGGGCTACACCTTC.

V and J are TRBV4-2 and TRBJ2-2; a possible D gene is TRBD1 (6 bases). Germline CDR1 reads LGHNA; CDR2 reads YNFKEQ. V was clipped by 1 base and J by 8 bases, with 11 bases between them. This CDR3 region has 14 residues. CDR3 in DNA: TGTGCCAGCAGCCAAGGGACAGCCCGGGGGGAGCTGTTTTTT. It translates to CASSQGTARGELFF.